This T cell receptor (beta chain) was obtained from a study of identical twins listed by TCRdb under 2016. With regard to the full study: TCR alpha and beta repertoires from monozygotic twins, unrelated adults of various ages and cord blood were deep-sequenced to test whether fetal clonotypes persist. To rule out contamination, replicate twin experiments were performed at different times with different library preparation protocols.

This clonotype was recorded many times. No cognate antigen has been identified for it. Per-base qualities were not stored, and no clone one base away is much larger. CDR1 and CDR2 are read off the germline V gene as MNHNS and SASEGT. V and J are truncated by 10 bases and 8 bases respectively, leaving an intervening sequence of 24 bases. Taken from cysteine to phenylalanine, the CDR3 has 15 residues. The only DNA kept is the CDR3, 45 bases in frame from the first base. Every donor in the study was a healthy Caucasian. The twin cohort consisted of three pairs of female monozygotic twins, all aged about 18 to 29 years. CD4+ and CD8+ T cell populations were isolated with positive isolation kits from Invitrogen. Libraries were made using 5' RACE. The sequencer was an Illumina HiSeq 2000. A universal primer binding site was added through template switching, and the final cDNA carried a unique molecular identifier so that TCR cDNA molecules could be counted accurately. First-strand cDNA for TCR alpha and beta chains was synthesized from specific primers in the conserved constant-segment region. To control for contamination, every cDNA library was double barcoded, receiving both a SMART-Mk sample barcode and Illumina barcodes. TruSeq adapter sequences, together with Illumina sample barcodes, were added in two successive PCR steps. The Illumina HiSeq platform was used with custom primers to sequence TCR alpha and beta cDNA libraries. Per the original workflow: Raw reads were processed with MiGEC to extract unique molecular identifiers, and MiXCR was used to determine CDR3 positions. For each individual, recombination models were inferred using an EM algorithm with the repgenHMM and IGoR tools. Shared clonotypes were analyzed with the tcR package in R, and sharing was normalized by the product of cloneset sizes. Out-of-frame nonproductive sequences were analyzed to study raw recombination free of thymic and clonal selection effects. The public sequencing data were trimmed at Q25 with fastp and processed into clonotypes with MiXCR by TCRdb, which kept only in-frame beta chains. Entries are consolidated by CDR3 protein sequence, retaining the most common genes and DNA. V and J calls and clone size were set by TCRdb, not the authors. The sample contains hundreds of thousands of distinct CDR3 sequences, around 9.7% of them found a single time. Clones ranked in the top ten supply about 7.1% of the sample.

Study-wide findings and limitations: Abundant cord blood beta clonotypes carried fewer insertions; young adult naive repertoires showed a weaker similar trend, while memory repertoires showed none. A weaker excess of twin sharing was found in beta out-of-frame sequences because the signal-to-noise ratio was lowered by fewer shared sequences. Because the same donors could not be followed over many years, the conclusions depended on cross-sectional statistical analysis. In monozygotic twins, recombination models systematically underestimated out-of-frame TCR alpha sharing, but the models matched the sharing seen between unrelated individuals. Compared with coincidental sharing between unrelated individuals, an excess of low generation-probability sequences was observed among out-of-frame TCR alpha sequences shared between twins. Invariant T cells such as MAIT and iNKT could partly confound zero-insertion analyses, though diverse VJ usage argued against this for most clonotypes.

These data also featured in a second study, about yellow fever vaccine responses in identical twins. From the second report: The T cell response to vaccination in identical twins was reported by the authors to appear partly convergent and partly personalized. In the study, vaccine-responding T cell clones were precisely tracked in identical twins.

The clonotype comes from a woman aged 18-30 years in good health. The source material was CD8+ T cells sorted from blood. The V and J genes are TRBV6-1 and TRBJ1-3, with no confident D gene call. CDR3 reads: CATTEVPELADTIYF. The sequence in DNA is TGTGCCACCACAGAGGTCCCAGAGCTCGCTGACACCATATATTTT.